This passage covers 5 T cell receptor beta chains from one sample sequenced in a study of shared clonotypes between healthy human individuals. Profiling relied on immunoSEQ multiplex PCR, and the TCRdb table lists in-frame clones only, not all of them. Here the sample spans about 2.3 million clones, over 90% being singletons. The sample comprised naive CD4+ T cells from PBMCs. The subset: CD45RA+ positively selected. The receptors were gathered from a man between 18 and 35 years old in good health. Some clones in this sample may be carry-over from other donors' samples.

V is TRBV6-1 and J is TRBJ1-1; 7 bases match TRBD1. Germline CDR1 is MNHNS and CDR2 is SASEGT. This CDR3 has 16 residues. V trimming: 2 bases; J trimming: 6 bases; junction bases outside the gene matches: 12. CDR3 coding DNA: TGTGCCAGCAGTGAACGGGAACAGGGGAGAGGGCCTGAAGCTTTCTTT. Translation: CASSEREQGRGPEAFF.

The count of this clone is one. The chain has TRBV19 and TRBJ2-7; TRBD1 might be the D (6 bases). Trimming left V 4 bases short and J 3 bases short, with 16 bases between. The CDR3 spans 15 residues. CDR1 and CDR2 (germline): LNHDA, SQIVND (reference sequence). The CDR3 DNA follows: TGTGCCAGTAGTACTACAGGGAGTAGAGTCTACGAGCAGTACTTC. The encoded protein is CASSTTGSRVYEQYF.

The chain employs TRBV6-6 and TRBJ1-2, with TRBD1 as a possible D gene (5 bases). Germline V CDR1 and CDR2: MNHNY, SVGAGI (reference sequence). The CDR3 totals 13 residues. V was trimmed by 6 bases and J by 7 bases, leaving 15 bases between them. CDR3 DNA: TGTGCCAGCAGGTCCGGGTATGGGGCTGGCTACACCTTC. Translating gives CASRSGYGAGYTF.

The V gene is TRBV28, the J gene TRBJ2-5; weak D call: TRBD2 (5 bases). Germline lookup yields CDR1 MDHEN and CDR2 SYDVKM. This CDR3 spans 13 amino acids. Trimming took off 5 bases at V and 5 bases at J, with 12 bases between the two ends. The CDR3 loop reads CASSTQRRETQYF. The CDR3 DNA reads as TGTGCCAGCAGTACACAGCGGCGGGAGACCCAGTACTTC.

This chain connects TRBV28 to TRBJ2-1; TRBD1 aligns across 8 bases. The CDR3 runs to 15 residues. CDR1 is MDHEN, CDR2 SYDVKM, per germline. J lost 4 bases, V lost 6 bases, and 8 bases had no gene match. DNA of the CDR3: TGTGCCAGCAGCATTCCGGGACAGGTATACAATGAGCAGTTCTTC. Translation gives CASSIPGQVYNEQFF.